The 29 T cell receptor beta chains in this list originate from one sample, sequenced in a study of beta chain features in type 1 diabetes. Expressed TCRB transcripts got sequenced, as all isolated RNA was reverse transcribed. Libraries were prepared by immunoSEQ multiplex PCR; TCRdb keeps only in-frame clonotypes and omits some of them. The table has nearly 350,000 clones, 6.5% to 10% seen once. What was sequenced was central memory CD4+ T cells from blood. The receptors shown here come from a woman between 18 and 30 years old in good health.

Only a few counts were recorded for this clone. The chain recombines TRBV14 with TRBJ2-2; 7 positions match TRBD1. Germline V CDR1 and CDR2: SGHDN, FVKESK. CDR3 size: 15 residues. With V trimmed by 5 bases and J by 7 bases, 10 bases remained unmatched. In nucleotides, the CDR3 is TGTGCCAGCAGCTACGAGGGGGCGCTGGTCGGGGAGCTGTTTTTT. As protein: CASSYEGALVGELFF.

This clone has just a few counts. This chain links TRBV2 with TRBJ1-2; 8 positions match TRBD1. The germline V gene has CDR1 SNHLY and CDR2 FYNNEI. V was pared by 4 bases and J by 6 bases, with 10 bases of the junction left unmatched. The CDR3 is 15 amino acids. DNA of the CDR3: TGTGCCAGCAGTGGCCGGGACAGGCCAAGCGATGGCTACACCTTC. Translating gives CASSGRDRPSDGYTF.

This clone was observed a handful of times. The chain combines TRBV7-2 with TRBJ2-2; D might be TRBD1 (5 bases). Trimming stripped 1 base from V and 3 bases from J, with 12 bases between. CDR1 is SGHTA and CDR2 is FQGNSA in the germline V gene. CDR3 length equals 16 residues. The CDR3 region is CASSLGQGLDTGELFF. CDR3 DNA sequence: TGTGCCAGCAGCTTAGGCCAGGGCCTAGACACCGGGGAGCTGTTTTTT.

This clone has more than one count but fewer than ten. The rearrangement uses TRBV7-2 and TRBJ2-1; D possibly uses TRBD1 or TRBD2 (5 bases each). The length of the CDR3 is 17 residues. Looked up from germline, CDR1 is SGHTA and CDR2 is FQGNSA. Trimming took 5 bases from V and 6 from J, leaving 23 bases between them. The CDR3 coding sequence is TGTGCCAGCAGCCCCCGGGGCCTAGGGCTGTTGGGCAATGAGCAGTTCTTC. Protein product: CASSPRGLGLLGNEQFF. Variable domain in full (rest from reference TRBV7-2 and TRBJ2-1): GAGVSQSPSNKVTEKGKDVELRCDPISGHTALYWYRQSLGQGLEFLIYFQGNSAPDKSGLPSDRFSAERTGGSVSTLTIQRTQQEDSAVYLCASSPRGLGLLGNEQFFGPGTRLTVL.

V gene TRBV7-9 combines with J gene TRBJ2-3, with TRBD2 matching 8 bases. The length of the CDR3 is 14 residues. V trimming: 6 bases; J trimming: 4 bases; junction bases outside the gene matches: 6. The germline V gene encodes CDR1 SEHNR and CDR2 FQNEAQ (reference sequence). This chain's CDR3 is CASSWTSRADTQYF. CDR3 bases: TGTGCCAGCAGTTGGACTAGCAGGGCAGATACGCAGTATTTT.

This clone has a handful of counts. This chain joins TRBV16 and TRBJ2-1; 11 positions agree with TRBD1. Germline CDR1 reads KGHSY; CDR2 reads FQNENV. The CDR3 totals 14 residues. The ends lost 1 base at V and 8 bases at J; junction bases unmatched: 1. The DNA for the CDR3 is TGTGCCAGCAGCCAATGGACAGGGGGCGATGAGCAGTTCTTC. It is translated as CASSQWTGGDEQFF.

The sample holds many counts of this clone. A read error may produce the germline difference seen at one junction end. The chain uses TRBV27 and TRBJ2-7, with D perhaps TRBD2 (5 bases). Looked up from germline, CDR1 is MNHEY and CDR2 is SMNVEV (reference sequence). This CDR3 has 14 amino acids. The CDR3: CASSLGSGTYGQYF. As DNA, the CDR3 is TGTGCCAGCAGTTTGGGGAGCGGTACCTACGGGCAGTACTTC.

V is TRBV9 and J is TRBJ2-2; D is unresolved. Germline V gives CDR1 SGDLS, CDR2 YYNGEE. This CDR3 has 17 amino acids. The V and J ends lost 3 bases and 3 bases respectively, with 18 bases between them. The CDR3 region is CASSAQIAGRYTGELFF. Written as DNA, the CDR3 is TGTGCCAGCAGCGCCCAAATTGCAGGCCGGTACACCGGGGAGCTGTTTTTT. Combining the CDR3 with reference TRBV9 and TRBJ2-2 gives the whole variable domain DSGVTQTPKHLITATGQRVTLRCSPRSGDLSVYWYQQSLDQGLQFLIQYYNGEERAKGNILERFSAQQFPDLHSELNLSSLELGDSALYFCASSAQIAGRYTGELFFGEGSRLTVL.

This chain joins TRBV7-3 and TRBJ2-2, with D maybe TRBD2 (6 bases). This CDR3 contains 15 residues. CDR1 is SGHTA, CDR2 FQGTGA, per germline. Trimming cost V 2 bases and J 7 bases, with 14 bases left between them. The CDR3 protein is CASSLFQAGSGELFF. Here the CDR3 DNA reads TGTGCCAGCAGCTTATTCCAGGCGGGAAGCGGGGAGCTGTTTTTT.

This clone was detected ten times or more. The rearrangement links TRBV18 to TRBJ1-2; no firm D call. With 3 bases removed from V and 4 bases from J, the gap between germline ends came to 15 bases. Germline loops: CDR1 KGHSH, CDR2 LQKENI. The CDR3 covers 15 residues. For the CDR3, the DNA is TGTGCCAGCTCACCTCTTCGGGAGGTACGCTATGGCTACACCTTC. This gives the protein CASSPLREVRYGYTF.

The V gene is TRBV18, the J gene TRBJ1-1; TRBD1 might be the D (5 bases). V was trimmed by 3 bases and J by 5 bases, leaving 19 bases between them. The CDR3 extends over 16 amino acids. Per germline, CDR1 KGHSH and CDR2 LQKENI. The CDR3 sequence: CASSPPRAGLGTEAFF. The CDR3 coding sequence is TGTGCCAGCTCACCTCCGAGGGCGGGGCTTGGGACTGAAGCTTTCTTT.

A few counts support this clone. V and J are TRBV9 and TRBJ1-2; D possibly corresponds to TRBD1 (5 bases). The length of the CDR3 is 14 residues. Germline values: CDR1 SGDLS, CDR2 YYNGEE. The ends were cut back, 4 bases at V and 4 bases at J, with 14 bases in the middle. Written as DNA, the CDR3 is TGTGCCAGCAGCCTGTGGGACGACGGCTATGGCTACACCTTC. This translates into CASSLWDDGYGYTF.

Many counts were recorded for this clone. The CDR3 DNA sequence: TGTGCCAGCAGCTGGAAGCTGAACACTGAAGCTTTCTTT. Protein: CASSWKLNTEAFF. The genes are TRBV7-9 and TRBJ1-1; no firm D call. This CDR3 spans 13 amino acids. Per germline, CDR1 SEHNR and CDR2 FQNEAQ (reference sequence). V was trimmed by 4 bases and J by 0 bases, leaving 6 bases between them.

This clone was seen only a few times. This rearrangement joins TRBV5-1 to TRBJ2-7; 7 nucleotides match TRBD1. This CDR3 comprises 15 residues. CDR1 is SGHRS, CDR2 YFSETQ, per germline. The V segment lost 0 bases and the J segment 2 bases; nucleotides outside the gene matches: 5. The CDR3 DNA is TGCGCCAGCAGCTTGGGACAGGGAAGCACCTACGAGCAGTACTTC. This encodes CASSLGQGSTYEQYF.

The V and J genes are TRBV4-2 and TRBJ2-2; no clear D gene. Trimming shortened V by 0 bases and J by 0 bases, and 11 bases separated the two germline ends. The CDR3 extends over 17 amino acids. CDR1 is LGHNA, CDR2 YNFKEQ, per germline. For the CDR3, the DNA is TGTGCCAGCAGCCAAGAATACGGCGGATCGAACACCGGGGAGCTGTTTTTT. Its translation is CASSQEYGGSNTGELFF.

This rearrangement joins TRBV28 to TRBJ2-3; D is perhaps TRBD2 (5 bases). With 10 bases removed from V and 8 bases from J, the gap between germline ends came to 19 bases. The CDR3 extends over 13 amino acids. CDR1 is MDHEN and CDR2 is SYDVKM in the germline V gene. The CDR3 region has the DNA TGTGCCACCTCCGGACTGTCCCTGGGTACGCAGTATTTT. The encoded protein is CATSGLSLGTQYF.

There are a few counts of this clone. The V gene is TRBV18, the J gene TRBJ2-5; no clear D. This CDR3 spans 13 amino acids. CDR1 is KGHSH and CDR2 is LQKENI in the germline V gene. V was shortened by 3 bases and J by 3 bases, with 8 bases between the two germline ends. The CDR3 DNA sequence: TGTGCCAGCTCACCGGCCCAGGAAGAGACCCAGTACTTC. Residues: CASSPAQEETQYF. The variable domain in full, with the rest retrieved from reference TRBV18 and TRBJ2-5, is NAGVMQNPRHLVRRRGQEARLRCSPMKGHSHVYWYRQLPEEGLKFMVYLQKENIIDESGMPKERFSAEFPKEGPSILRIQQVVRGDSAAYFCASSPAQEETQYFGPGTRLLVL.

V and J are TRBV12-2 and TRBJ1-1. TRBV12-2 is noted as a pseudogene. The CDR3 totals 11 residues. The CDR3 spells CASRLRLKAFF. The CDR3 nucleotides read TGTGCAAGTCGCTTAAGGTTAAAAGCTTTCTTT.

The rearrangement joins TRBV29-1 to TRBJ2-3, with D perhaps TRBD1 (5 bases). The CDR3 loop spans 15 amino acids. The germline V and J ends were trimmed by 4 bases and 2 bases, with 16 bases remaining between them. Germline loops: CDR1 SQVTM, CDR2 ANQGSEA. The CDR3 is CSVVSLQGTTDTQYF. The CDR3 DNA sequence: TGCAGCGTTGTTTCTCTTCAGGGAACCACAGATACGCAGTATTTT.

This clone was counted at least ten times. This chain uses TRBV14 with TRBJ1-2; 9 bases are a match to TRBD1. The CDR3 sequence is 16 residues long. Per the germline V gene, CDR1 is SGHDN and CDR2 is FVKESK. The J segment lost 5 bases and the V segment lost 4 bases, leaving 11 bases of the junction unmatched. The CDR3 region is CASSREPGTGMYGYTF. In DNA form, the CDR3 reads TGTGCCAGCAGCCGCGAGCCCGGGACAGGGATGTATGGCTACACCTTC.

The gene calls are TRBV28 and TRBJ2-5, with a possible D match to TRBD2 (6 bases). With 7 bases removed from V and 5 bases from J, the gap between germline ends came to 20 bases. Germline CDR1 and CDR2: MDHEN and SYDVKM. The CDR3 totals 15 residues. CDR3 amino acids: CASTPRGGVSETQYF. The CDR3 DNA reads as TGTGCCAGCACCCCTCGGGGCGGGGTTTCGGAGACCCAGTACTTC.

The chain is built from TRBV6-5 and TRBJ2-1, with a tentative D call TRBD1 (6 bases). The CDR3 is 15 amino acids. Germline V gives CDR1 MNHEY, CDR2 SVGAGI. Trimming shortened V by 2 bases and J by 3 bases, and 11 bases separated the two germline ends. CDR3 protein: CASSYRSRGYNEQFF. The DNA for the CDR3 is TGTGCCAGCAGTTACCGAAGCAGGGGCTACAATGAGCAGTTCTTC.

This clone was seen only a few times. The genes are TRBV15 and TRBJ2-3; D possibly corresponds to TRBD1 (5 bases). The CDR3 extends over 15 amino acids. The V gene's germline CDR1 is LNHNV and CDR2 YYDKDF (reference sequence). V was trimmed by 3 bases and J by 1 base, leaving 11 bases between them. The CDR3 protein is CATSSGLGGTDTQYF. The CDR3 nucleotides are TGTGCCACCAGCAGTGGTTTAGGGGGCACAGATACGCAGTATTTT.

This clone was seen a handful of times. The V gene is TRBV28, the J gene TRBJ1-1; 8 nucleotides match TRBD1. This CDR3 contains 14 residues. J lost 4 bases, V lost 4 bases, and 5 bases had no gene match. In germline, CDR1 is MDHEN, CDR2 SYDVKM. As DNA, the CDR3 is TGTGCCAGCAGTTCACCGACAGGGGTCACTGAAGCTTTCTTT. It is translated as CASSSPTGVTEAFF.

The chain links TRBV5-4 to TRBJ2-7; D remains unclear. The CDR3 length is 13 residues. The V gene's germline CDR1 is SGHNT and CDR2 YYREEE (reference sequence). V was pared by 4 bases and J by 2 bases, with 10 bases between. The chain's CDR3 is CASSPGSTYEQYF. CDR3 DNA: TGTGCCAGCAGCCCGGGTTCAACCTACGAGCAGTACTTC.

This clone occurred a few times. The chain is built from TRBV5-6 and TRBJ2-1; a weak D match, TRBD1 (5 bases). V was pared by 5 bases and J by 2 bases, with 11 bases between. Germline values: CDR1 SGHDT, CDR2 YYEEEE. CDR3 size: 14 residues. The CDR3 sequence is CASSPDTTYNEQFF. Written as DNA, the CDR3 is TGTGCCAGCAGTCCGGACACGACCTACAATGAGCAGTTCTTC.

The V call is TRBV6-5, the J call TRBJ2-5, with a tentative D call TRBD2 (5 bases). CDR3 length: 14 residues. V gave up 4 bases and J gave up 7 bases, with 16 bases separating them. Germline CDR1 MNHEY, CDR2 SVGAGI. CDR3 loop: CASSWDLRGGTQYF. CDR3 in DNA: TGTGCCAGCAGTTGGGATCTTCGTGGAGGGACCCAGTACTTC.

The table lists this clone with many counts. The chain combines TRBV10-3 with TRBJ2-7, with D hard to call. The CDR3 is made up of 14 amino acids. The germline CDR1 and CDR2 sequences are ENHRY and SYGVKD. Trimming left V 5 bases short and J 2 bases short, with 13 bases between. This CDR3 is CAISPGGTTYEQYF. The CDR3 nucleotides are TGTGCCATCAGTCCCGGCGGAACCACCTACGAGCAGTACTTC.

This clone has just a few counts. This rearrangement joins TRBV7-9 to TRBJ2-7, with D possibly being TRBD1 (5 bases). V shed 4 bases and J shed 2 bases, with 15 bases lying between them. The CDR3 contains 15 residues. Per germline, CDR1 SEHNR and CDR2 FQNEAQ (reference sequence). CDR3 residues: CASSWGREVPYEQYF. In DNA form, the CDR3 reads TGTGCCAGCAGCTGGGGCAGGGAAGTCCCCTACGAGCAGTACTTC.